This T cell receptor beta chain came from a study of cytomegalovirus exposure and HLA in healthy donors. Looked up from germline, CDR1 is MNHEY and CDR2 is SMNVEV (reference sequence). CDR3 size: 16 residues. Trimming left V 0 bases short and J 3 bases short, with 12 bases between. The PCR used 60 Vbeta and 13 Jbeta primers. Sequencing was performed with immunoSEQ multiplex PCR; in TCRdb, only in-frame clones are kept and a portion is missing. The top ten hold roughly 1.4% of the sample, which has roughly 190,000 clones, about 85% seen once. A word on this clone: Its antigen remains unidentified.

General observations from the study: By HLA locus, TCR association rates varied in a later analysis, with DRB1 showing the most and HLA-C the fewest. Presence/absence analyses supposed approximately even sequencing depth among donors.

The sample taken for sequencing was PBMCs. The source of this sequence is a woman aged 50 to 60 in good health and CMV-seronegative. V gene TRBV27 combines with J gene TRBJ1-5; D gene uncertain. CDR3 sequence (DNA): TGTGCCAGCAGTTTATCTCCTCGACATCACAATCAGCCCCAGCATTTT. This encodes CASSLSPRHHNQPQHF.